The source of this T cell receptor beta chain is a study of T cell responses to AZD1222 COVID-19 vaccine. Notes on the study in general: There were mostly white British donors and more females than males, and clonal diversity was possibly underestimated. All repertoire sampling was performed exclusively after the peak T cell response.

With respect to this clone: The target antigen is unknown.

The germline gives CDR1 MNHEY, CDR2 SVGAGI. Trimming removed 0 bases at V and 1 base at J, with 9 bases between. The CDR3 spans 15 residues. Sequencing used immunoSEQ multiplex PCR; TCRdb keeps in-frame clones, though not all of them. The data contain 90,000 to 130,000 clones, about 90% of them singletons. The chain combines TRBV6-5 with TRBJ1-2; D ambiguous. The clonotype originates from an adult who received the AZD1222 COVID-19 vaccine. Source: peripheral blood, taken 28 days after the second AZD1222 dose. This CDR3 is CASSYSFRVNYGYTF. The CDR3 DNA sequence: TGTGCCAGCAGTTACTCTTTTAGGGTTAACTATGGCTACACCTTC.